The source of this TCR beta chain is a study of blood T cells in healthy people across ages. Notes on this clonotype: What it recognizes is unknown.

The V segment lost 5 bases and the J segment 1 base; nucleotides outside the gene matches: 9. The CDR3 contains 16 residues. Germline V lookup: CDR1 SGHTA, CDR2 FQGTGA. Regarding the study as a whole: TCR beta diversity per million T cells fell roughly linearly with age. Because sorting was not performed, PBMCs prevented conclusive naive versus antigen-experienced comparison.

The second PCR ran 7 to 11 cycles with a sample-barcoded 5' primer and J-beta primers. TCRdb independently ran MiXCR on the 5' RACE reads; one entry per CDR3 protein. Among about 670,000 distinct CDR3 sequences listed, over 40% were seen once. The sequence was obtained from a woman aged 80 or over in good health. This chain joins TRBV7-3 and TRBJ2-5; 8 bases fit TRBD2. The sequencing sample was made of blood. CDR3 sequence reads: CASSLGTRGSQETQYF. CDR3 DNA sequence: TGTGCCAGCAGCCTAGGGACTAGGGGGAGCCAAGAGACCCAGTACTTC.